These 30 T cell receptor beta chains were all obtained from the same sample, sequenced in a study of T cells in Graves' hyperthyroidism and ophthalmopathy. Amplification of TCR beta CDR3 regions was performed using RNA transcripts as template. When the TCR CDR3 underwent first-round RT-PCR, the HTBI primer set was used. TCRdb reprocessed the multiplex PCR reads with MiXCR, giving one entry per CDR3 protein. The profile shows hundreds of thousands of distinct CDR3 sequences, roughly 25% of them singletons. Sequenced: blood. These receptors came from a woman aged 30 to 39 with Graves' ophthalmopathy.

This clonotype was observed at least ten times. The chain combines TRBV19 with TRBJ1-2, with 8 bases fitting TRBD1. From germline, CDR1 is LNHDA and CDR2 SQIVND (reference sequence). This CDR3 spans 15 amino acids. The V and J ends lost 4 bases and 4 bases, in that order; junction bases with no gene match: 8. The CDR3 nucleotides read TGTGCCAGTAGTACGGACAGGGATTTCTTCTATGGCTACACCTTC. Translated, it gives CASSTDRDFFYGYTF.

This clonotype has ten or more counts. The chain carries TRBV29-1 and TRBJ1-2; D remains ambiguous. CDR3 length equals 13 residues. Germline V lookup: CDR1 SQVTM, CDR2 ANQGSEA. Trimming left V 4 bases short and J 1 base short, with 10 bases between. The CDR3 DNA is TGCAGCGTTGGGCAGCTCATTAACTATGGCTACACCTTC. As protein: CSVGQLINYGYTF.

This clonotype came up a few times. This chain joins TRBV7-3 and TRBJ2-7; D call uncertain. The V gene's germline CDR1 is SGHTA and CDR2 FQGTGA. The CDR3 length is 15 residues. The germline V and J ends were trimmed by 5 bases and 6 bases, with 20 bases remaining between them. CDR3 in amino acids: CASSLQVAPNGEQYF. The CDR3 DNA reads as TGTGCCAGCAGCCTCCAAGTCGCCCCTAACGGCGAGCAGTACTTC.

V usage is TRBV5-1 and J usage is TRBJ1-3, with 7 nucleotides matching TRBD1. V was clipped by 0 bases and J by 3 bases; unmatched bases: 3. Germline V lookup: CDR1 SGHRS, CDR2 YFSETQ. This CDR3 comprises 15 residues. Here the CDR3 reads CASSLDRGFGNTIYF. CDR3 coding DNA: TGCGCCAGCAGCTTGGACAGGGGTTTTGGAAACACCATATATTTT. The complete variable domain, with remaining parts taken from reference TRBV5-1 and TRBJ1-3, reads KAGVTQTPRYLIKTRGQQVTLSCSPISGHRSVSWYQQTPGQGLQFLFEYFSETQRNKGNFPGRFSGRQFSNSRSEMNVSTLELGDSALYLCASSLDRGFGNTIYFGEGSWLTVV.

The table lists this clonotype with a few counts. The genes are TRBV27 and TRBJ2-5, with no clear D. Trimming cost V 0 bases and J 3 bases, with 8 bases left between them. CDR3 length: 14 amino acids. Germline V lookup: CDR1 MNHEY, CDR2 SMNVEV (reference sequence). The CDR3 bases are TGTGCCAGCAGTTTATCGACTTATGAAGAGACCCAGTACTTC. Its translation is CASSLSTYEETQYF.

In this sample, this clonotype turned up a few times. CDR3 nucleotides: TGTGCCAGCAGCGTACAGGGGTCACTGACACTAACGACCCAGTACTTC. Its translation is CASSVQGSLTLTTQYF. The V gene is TRBV9, the J gene TRBJ2-5, with D possibly being TRBD1 (6 bases). The V end lost 1 base, the J end lost 7 bases, and 20 bases lay between the germline ends. This CDR3 region has 16 residues. Germline V gene lookup returns CDR1 SGDLS and CDR2 YYNGEE.

This clonotype was counted many times. This chain joins TRBV20-1 and TRBJ2-7; the D gene is possibly TRBD1 (5 bases). The V gene lost 0 bases and the J gene lost 3 bases, with 12 bases spanning the gap. CDR1 and CDR2 from the germline V gene are DFQATT and SNEGSKA (reference sequence). This CDR3 spans 14 amino acids. The CDR3 coding sequence is TGCAGTGCTAGAGATCAGGGCCAGGGCTACGAGCAGTACTTC. It translates to CSARDQGQGYEQYF.

This clonotype turned up a few times. The chain has TRBV3-1 and TRBJ1-2, with D uncertain. CDR3 length: 14 amino acids. With 1 base removed from V and 8 bases from J, the gap between germline ends came to 14 bases. Germline V gene sequence: CDR1 LGHDT, CDR2 YNNKEL (reference sequence). This chain's CDR3 is CASSQGGSPRGYTF. The CDR3 DNA follows: TGTGCCAGCAGCCAAGGCGGATCCCCTCGCGGCTACACCTTC.

The chain recombines TRBV11-2 with TRBJ2-2, with 7 bases lining up with TRBD2. The germline gives CDR1 SGHAT, CDR2 FQNNGV. This CDR3 region has 16 residues. After removal of 3 bases from V and 5 bases from J, the junction contained 9 bases not matched to a gene. The CDR3 coding sequence is TGTGCCAGCAGCTTTTTCCGCGGGAGTTCAACCGGGGAGCTGTTTTTT. Its protein product is CASSFFRGSSTGELFF.

This clonotype was counted at least ten times. DNA of the CDR3: TGCGCCAGCAGCCAAGGCCCCGTCCAGGGGACTGAAGCTTTCTTT. Translating it yields CASSQGPVQGTEAFF. This sequence joins TRBV4-1 and TRBJ1-1; D might be TRBD1 (6 bases). The CDR3 contains 15 residues. Germline V CDR1 and CDR2: MGHRA, YSYEKL. The V gene lost 1 base and the J gene lost 5 bases, with 14 bases spanning the gap.

This clonotype has just a few counts. The V and J genes are TRBV6-1 and TRBJ2-6; the D is unclear. The CDR3 consists of 16 residues. CDR1 is MNHNS and CDR2 is SASEGT in the germline V gene. V gave up 5 bases and J gave up 7 bases, with 18 bases separating them. The CDR3 spells CASSPNTPSRANVLTF. In DNA form, the CDR3 reads TGTGCCAGCAGTCCCAATACACCGTCTAGAGCCAACGTCCTGACTTTC.

This clonotype was seen only a few times. The rearrangement links TRBV28 to TRBJ1-1; weak D call: TRBD1 (6 bases). Germline-derived CDR1 and CDR2 are MDHEN and SYDVKM. Trimming removed 6 bases at V and 4 bases at J, with 9 bases between. The CDR3 runs to 12 residues. CDR3: CASREGGTEAFF. CDR3 nucleotides: TGTGCCAGCAGGGAAGGGGGCACTGAAGCTTTCTTT.

The J gene is TRBJ2-7, the V gene TRBV13; D uncertain. Deletions cut 0 bases from V and 2 bases from J, with 11 bases between. In germline, CDR1 is PRHDT, CDR2 FYEKMQ (reference sequence). The CDR3 extends over 15 amino acids. CDR3 protein: CASSLGISKTYEQYF. CDR3 in DNA: TGTGCCAGCAGCTTAGGTATATCCAAAACCTACGAGCAGTACTTC.

For this clonotype: A much bigger clone sits one base away, suggesting this may be a read error. V gene TRBV27 combines with J gene TRBJ1-2; TRBD1 might be the D (5 bases). This CDR3 contains 13 residues. Germline-derived CDR1 and CDR2 are MNHEY and SMNVEV (reference sequence). CDR3 sequence (DNA): TGTGTCAGCAGTTTTCAGGGAGGCTATGGCTACACCTTC. Translation: CVSSFQGGYGYTF.

This clonotype was seen only a few times. This chain joins TRBV20-1 and TRBJ1-5; D is ambiguous. Per the germline V gene, CDR1 is DFQATT and CDR2 is SNEGSKA (reference sequence). The ends were cut back, 6 bases at V and 2 bases at J, with 17 bases in the middle. The CDR3 is 15 amino acids. Here the CDR3 reads CSAPAKRGGNQPQHF. The DNA of the CDR3 is TGCAGTGCCCCAGCAAAGCGGGGTGGCAATCAGCCCCAGCATTTT.

The rearrangement links TRBV30 to TRBJ1-3; no clear D gene. Deletions cut 2 bases from V and 0 bases from J, with 5 bases between. Germline V lookup: CDR1 GTSNPN, CDR2 SVGIG (reference sequence). The CDR3 length is 13 residues. Written as DNA, the CDR3 is TGTGCCTGGAGTCCTTTCTCTGGAAACACCATATATTTT. As protein: CAWSPFSGNTIYF.

The V call is TRBV6-5, the J call TRBJ2-7, with D tentatively TRBD1 or TRBD2 (5 bases each). The CDR3 has 14 residues. CDR1 is MNHEY, CDR2 SVGAGI, per germline. V was cut by 3 bases and J by 4 bases, with 13 bases left in between. CDR3 DNA: TGTGCCAGCAGTTATCCCGGGAAGGGGTACGAGCAGTACTTC. Translating gives CASSYPGKGYEQYF.

This clonotype has at least ten counts. The chain couples TRBV5-1 to TRBJ2-2; 9 positions match TRBD2. The CDR3 is made up of 14 amino acids. CDR1 is SGHRS and CDR2 is YFSETQ in the germline V gene. Trimming at V came to 5 bases and at J to 4 bases, leaving 3 bases not matched to a gene. CDR3 DNA: TGCGCCAGCAGGACGGGACTAGCCACCGGGGAGCTGTTTTTT. Its protein is CASRTGLATGELFF.

This clonotype was seen only a few times. The chain is built from TRBV6-5 and TRBJ1-6; D unresolved. This CDR3 contains 14 residues. With 2 bases removed from V and 10 bases from J, the gap between germline ends came to 12 bases. Germline V gene data show CDR1 as MNHEY and CDR2 as SVGAGI. CDR3 sequence reads: CASSYDQTGSPLHF. The CDR3 region has the DNA TGTGCCAGCAGTTACGATCAAACTGGGTCACCCCTCCACTTT.

This sequence joins TRBV11-2 and TRBJ2-3, with D possibly being TRBD1 or TRBD2 (5 bases each). The germline V gene encodes CDR1 SGHAT and CDR2 FQNNGV. V was cut by 5 bases and J by 3 bases, with 18 bases left in between. This CDR3 contains 16 residues. CDR3 sequence reads: CASSPTGTRPTDTQYF. The CDR3 coding sequence is TGTGCCAGCAGCCCAACCGGGACCCGGCCTACAGATACGCAGTATTTT.

This clonotype was detected a few times. This sequence joins TRBV4-2 and TRBJ1-2, with D possibly being TRBD1 (6 bases). Trimming took off 6 bases at V and 2 bases at J, with 13 bases between the two ends. Germline V gene lookup returns CDR1 LGHNA and CDR2 YNFKEQ. The CDR3 spans 14 residues. In DNA, the CDR3 is TGTGCCAGCAGTAGGTCGGGACAAAACTATGGCTACACCTTC. Translated, it gives CASSRSGQNYGYTF.

Many counts were recorded for this clonotype. The chain joins TRBV6-5 to TRBJ2-7; 7 nucleotides line up with TRBD1. This CDR3 has 12 residues. V lost 5 bases and J lost 5; bases outside the gene matches: 3. The V gene's germline CDR1 is MNHEY and CDR2 SVGAGI. CDR3 sequence reads: CASSHGTDEQYF. Here the CDR3 DNA reads TGTGCCAGCAGTCACGGGACAGACGAGCAGTACTTC.

This clonotype occurred many times. The rearrangement links TRBV7-6 to TRBJ2-7; TRBD2 agrees at 10 bases. Germline V gene sequence: CDR1 SGHVS, CDR2 FNYEAQ. J lost 5 bases, V lost 5 bases, and 9 bases had no gene match. The CDR3 spans 15 residues. CDR3 in DNA: TGTGCCAGCAGCGACCCGGGACTAGCGTCCCACGAGCAGTACTTC. Protein: CASSDPGLASHEQYF.

This clonotype was seen many times. The chain is built from TRBV6-2 or TRBV6-3 and TRBJ2-2; D tentatively reads TRBD1 or TRBD2 (6 bases each). The V gene lost 8 bases and the J gene lost 2 bases, with 27 bases spanning the gap. Germline V gene data show CDR1 as MNHEY and CDR2 as SVGEGT. The CDR3 contains 19 residues. Here the CDR3 DNA reads TGTGCCAGCTTGGGCACCCGACCTCTGGGGGGCCGTAACACCGGGGAGCTGTTTTTT. Encoded protein: CASLGTRPLGGRNTGELFF.

This clonotype has more than one count but fewer than ten. The gene calls are TRBV6-1 and TRBJ2-7; 9 bases align to TRBD2. CDR1 and CDR2 (germline): MNHNS, SASEGT. Trimming at V came to 6 bases and at J to 6 bases, leaving 6 bases not matched to a gene. CDR3 size: 13 residues. The CDR3 loop reads CASRAGGPSEQYF. Here the CDR3 DNA reads TGTGCCAGCAGGGCGGGAGGGCCTTCCGAGCAGTACTTC.

The chain combines TRBV5-4 with TRBJ1-3; 9 bases fit TRBD1. Germline CDR1 SGHNT, CDR2 YYREEE (reference sequence). V gave up 2 bases and J gave up 7 bases; unmatched junction bases: 7. The CDR3 is 15 amino acids. CDR3 coding DNA: TGTGCCAGCAGCTTTACAGGGGGCAGAAAGAACACCATATATTTT. Translating gives CASSFTGGRKNTIYF.

The chain has TRBV4-3 and TRBJ2-7; 8 nucleotides line up with TRBD2. The CDR3 runs 16 residues. CDR1 is LGHNA, CDR2 YSLEER, per germline. With 0 bases clipped from V and 3 bases from J, the junction kept 7 bases outside the gene matches. The CDR3: CASSQEARGGFYEQYF. CDR3 nucleotides: TGCGCCAGCAGCCAAGAAGCTCGGGGGGGTTTCTACGAGCAGTACTTC.

This clonotype was recorded a few times. The chain has TRBV29-1 and TRBJ2-2; D gene uncertain. Trimming removed 5 bases at V and 4 bases at J, with 11 bases between. Germline-derived CDR1 and CDR2 are SQVTM and ANQGSEA. The CDR3 consists of 13 residues. The CDR3 region is CSVSSTFTGELFF. The CDR3 nucleotides read TGCAGCGTTTCGTCAACTTTCACCGGGGAGCTGTTTTTT.

This chain links TRBV10-3 with TRBJ1-2; 10 bases line up with TRBD1. CDR3 length: 13 residues. Trimming took 6 bases from V and 6 from J; bases not matched to a gene: 4. The germline V gene has CDR1 ENHRY and CDR2 SYGVKD. The DNA for the CDR3 is TGTGCCATCAGGGACGGGACAGGGGATGGCTACACCTTC. As protein: CAIRDGTGDGYTF.

This clonotype has more than one count but fewer than ten. The chain employs TRBV6-1 and TRBJ1-3; D not resolved. Germline-derived CDR1 and CDR2 are MNHNS and SASEGT. The CDR3 is made up of 11 amino acids. V lost 2 bases, J lost 9 bases, and 5 bases lay in between. DNA for the CDR3: TGTGCCAGCAGTGAAACCGGCACCATATATTTT. Its translation is CASSETGTIYF.